A selection of T cell receptor beta chains follows, all from one sample in a study of blood T cell repertoires in COVID-19. The protocol was immunoSEQ multiplex PCR, while the TCRdb copy is restricted to in-frame clones and leaves out a portion. There are some 100,000 clones in the sample; over 80% occur only once, and around 5% lies in the top ten. Sequenced material: peripheral blood. The receptors originated from a man between 50 and 59 years old with active COVID-19. Both conserved end residues are part of each CDR3. A D gene is named only where the DNA matches it firmly. Not every row has a clone size; where given, it reads once, few, many or a size class.

J gene,D gene,clone size,V gene,CDR3 protein,CDR3 DNA
TRBJ2-5,-,-,TRBV14,CASSQDRQGWRETQYF,TGTGCCAGCAGCCAAGACCGTCAGGGCTGGAGAGAGACCCAGTACTTC
TRBJ2-5,-,-,TRBV2,CASSLQPGYQETQYF,TGTGCCAGCAGTCTGCAACCAGGGTACCAAGAGACCCAGTACTTC
TRBJ2-5,TRBD1,-,TRBV19,CASRPGTAKETQYF,TGTGCCAGTAGGCCCGGGACAGCCAAAGAGACCCAGTACTTC
TRBJ2-2,-,-,TRBV28,CAGAASATGELFF,TGTGCGGGGGCGGCCTCCGCTACCGGGGAGCTGTTTTTT
TRBJ2-7,TRBD1,-,TRBV5-5,CASRPGPGTGEQYF,TGTGCCAGCAGGCCAGGCCCCGGGACAGGCGAGCAGTACTTC
TRBJ1-4,-,-,TRBV7-4,CASSLGARGEGEKLFF,TGTGCCAGCAGCTTGGGGGCGCGAGGGGAAGGTGAAAAACTGTTTTTT
TRBJ2-1,-,-,TRBV27,CASSFDSEQFF,TGTGCCAGCAGTTTTGATAGTGAGCAGTTCTTC
TRBJ2-4,TRBD2,-,TRBV6-6,CASSPGTSGYIQYF,TGTGCCAGCAGTCCTGGGACTAGCGGGTACATTCAGTACTTC
TRBJ1-3,-,few,TRBV11-2,CASSSLQGSGNTIYF,TGTGCCAGCAGCTCGCTCCAGGGATCTGGAAACACCATATATTTT
TRBJ1-2,TRBD1,-,TRBV5-1,CASSMGQRENGYTF,TGCGCCAGCAGCATGGGACAGAGAGAGAATGGCTACACCTTC